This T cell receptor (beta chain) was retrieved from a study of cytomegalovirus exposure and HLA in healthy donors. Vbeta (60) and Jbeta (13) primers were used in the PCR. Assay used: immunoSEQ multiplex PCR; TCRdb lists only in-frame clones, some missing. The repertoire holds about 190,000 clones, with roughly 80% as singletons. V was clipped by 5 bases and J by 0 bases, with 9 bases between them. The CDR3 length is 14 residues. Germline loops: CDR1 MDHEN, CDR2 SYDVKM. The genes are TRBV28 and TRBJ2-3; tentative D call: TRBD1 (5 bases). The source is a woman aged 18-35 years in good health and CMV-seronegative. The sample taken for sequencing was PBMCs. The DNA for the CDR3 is TGTGCCAGCAGTCCTGACAGAAGCACAGATACGCAGTATTTT. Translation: CASSPDRSTDTQYF.